The clone carrying this T cell receptor (beta chain) has just a few counts. Only in-frame clones appear in the TCRdb table, and some are missing; sequencing was by immunoSEQ multiplex PCR. In the table there are over 8,000 clones, about 82% of which are singletons. The source of the sample is a study of chemoradiotherapy in HPV16-positive cancers. CDR1 is MNHNS and CDR2 is SASEGT in the germline V gene. Trimming took 4 bases from V and 4 from J, leaving 11 bases between them. This CDR3 has 14 amino acids. This clonotype was sampled from a human donor with HPV-associated anogenital cancer. The starting material was blood, obtained from a patient who underwent chemoradiotherapy. The chain employs TRBV6-1 and TRBJ1-5; perhaps TRBD1 as D (6 bases). The CDR3 bases are TGTGCCAGCAGTGTTCGGACAGTGAATCAGCCCCAGCATTTT. Amino acid sequence: CASSVRTVNQPQHF.